The clone carrying this T cell receptor (beta chain) was seen just once. CDR1 and CDR2 from the germline V gene are SGHNT and YENEEA. The CDR3 runs 15 residues. Trimming at V came to 4 bases and at J to 5 bases, leaving 6 bases not matched to a gene. Followed over time, Seattle patients had been enrolled while infection was active. In the source study's methods: Using reference gene primer amplification, nucleated cell counts were estimated. Sequencing was performed with immunoSEQ multiplex PCR; in TCRdb, only in-frame clones are kept and a portion is missing. V, J and clone size are those of that table, while D and trimming were read from the DNA. The repertoire includes some 180,000 clones, about four fifths of them detected once, and almost 6% sits in the top ten. These data originate in a study of blood T cell repertoires in COVID-19.

The receptor was derived from a woman between 40 and 55 years old with COVID-19, enrolled during active disease. The sequencing sample was made of peripheral blood. The chain joins TRBV11-3 to TRBJ2-2, with 8 bases aligning to TRBD1. The CDR3 nucleotides are TGTGCCAGCAGCTCTGGACAGGGTACAACCGGGGAGCTGTTTTTT. Translating gives CASSSGQGTTGELFF.